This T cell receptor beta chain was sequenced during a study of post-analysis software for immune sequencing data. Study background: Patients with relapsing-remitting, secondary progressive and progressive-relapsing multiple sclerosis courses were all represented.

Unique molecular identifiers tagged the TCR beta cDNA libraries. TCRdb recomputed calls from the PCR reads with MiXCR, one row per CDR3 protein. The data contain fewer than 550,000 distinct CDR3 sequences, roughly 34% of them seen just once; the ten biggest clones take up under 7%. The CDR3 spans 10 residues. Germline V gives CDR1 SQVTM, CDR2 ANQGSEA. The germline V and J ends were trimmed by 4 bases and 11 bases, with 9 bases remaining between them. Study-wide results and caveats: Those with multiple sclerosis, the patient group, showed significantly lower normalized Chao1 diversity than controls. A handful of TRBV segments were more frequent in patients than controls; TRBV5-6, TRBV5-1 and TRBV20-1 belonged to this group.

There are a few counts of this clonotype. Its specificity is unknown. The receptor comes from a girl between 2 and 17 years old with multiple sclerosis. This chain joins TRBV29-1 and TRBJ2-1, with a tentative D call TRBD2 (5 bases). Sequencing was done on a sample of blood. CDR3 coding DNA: TGCAGCGTTGGGGAGCTTAAGCAGTTCTTC. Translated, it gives CSVGELKQFF.